Listed below are T cell receptor beta chains from one sample, sequenced in a study of blood T cells in healthy people across ages. MiXCR, run by TCRdb on the 5' RACE reads, gives a single entry per CDR3 protein. The sample lists some 550,000 distinct CDR3 sequences; roughly 48% were seen once. Sequenced material: blood. The receptors originated from a man at least 80 years old in good health. CDR3s include the opening cysteine and the closing phenylalanine or tryptophan.

V gene,CDR3 protein
TRBV14,CASSLPRTGPASNEQFF
TRBV30,CAGGDRDHGYTF
TRBV29-1,CSVCDSNQPQHF
TRBV7-8,CASTFGLDTQYF
TRBV29-1,CSVWGARSYNEQFF
TRBV6-2/TRBV6-3,CASNLALGYNEQFF
TRBV7-8,CASSPLSRETQYF
TRBV20-1,CSASPGDWGYTF
TRBV20-1,CSAFRQKENTEAFF
TRBV20-1,CSAMTVGHSTDTQYF
TRBV6-5,CASSYATARSQRSSYNSPLHF
TRBV6-6,CASSFRTRFHNEQFF
TRBV29-1,CSTAQETQYF
TRBV20-1,CSASTRQGNTEAFF
TRBV7-9,CASSSGINEQYF
TRBV28,CASSSTSGRYNEQFF
TRBV9,CASSVDVTGRETQYF
TRBV9,CASSARPDRGLTDTQYF
TRBV7-2,CASSRTGSELFF
TRBV5-6,CASSFTGLGYNEQFF
TRBV28,CASSLPAAGGETQYF
TRBV20-1,CSARGEGYEQYF
TRBV5-5,CASSLSGGTEAFF
TRBV20-1,CSARDSSTGNQPQHF
TRBV4-3,CASSQDSTSGGSNEQYF
TRBV10-2,CASSEGWLGGSYEQYF